This T cell receptor beta chain appears in the sequencing data of a study of cytotoxic CD8 clonotypes in ibrutinib-treated CLL. Trimming pared 0 bases from V and 3 bases from J, leaving 9 bases between. The germline CDR1 and CDR2 sequences are SGDLS and YYNGEE. CDR3 size: 15 residues. Clones were read by immunoSEQ multiplex PCR, and TCRdb kept only the in-frame ones, dropping some. This table holds over 130,000 clones, around 80% found once. This clonotype originated in a human donor with chronic lymphocytic leukemia. The source was PBMCs, collected after 36 months of ibrutinib treatment. The chain carries TRBV9 and TRBJ2-2, with a weak D call TRBD2 (5 bases). Written as DNA, the CDR3 is TGTGCCAGCAGCGTAGGCGACTACGACACCGGGGAGCTGTTTTTT. Translating it yields CASSVGDYDTGELFF.